The clone carrying this TCR beta chain has at least ten counts. CDR3 and TCR beta VDJ profiling relied on genomic DNA as the template. In TCRdb, the reads were re-called with MiXCR into one record per CDR3 protein. The sample comprises about 160,000 distinct CDR3 sequences, about 45% of which are singletons, and approximately 3% rests with the top ten. The sample originates from a study of CD8+CD57+ T cells in acquired aplastic anemia. The CDR3 is 14 residues long. After removal of 4 bases from V and 0 bases from J, the junction contained 3 bases not matched to a gene. CDR1 SGHKS and CDR2 YYEKEE come from the germline V gene (reference sequence). Previously, flow cytometry had revealed CD8+CD57+ cell expansion in the patients chosen for sequencing.

This chain links TRBV5-5 with TRBJ1-2; TRBD1 agrees at 7 bases. This TCR derives from a human donor with aplastic anemia. The specimen sequenced was sorted CD4+, CD8+, or CD8+CD57+ T cells (not recorded which) from PBMCs. DNA of the CDR3: TGTGCCAGCAGCGGACAGGCTACTAACTATGGCTACACCTTC. Its protein is CASSGQATNYGYTF.